The rows below give T cell receptor beta chains drawn from one sample of a study of shared clonotypes between healthy human individuals. Clones were read by immunoSEQ multiplex PCR, and TCRdb kept only the in-frame ones, dropping some. The sample records more than 450,000 clones, roughly 78% being singletons. Sequencing was performed on PBMCs. These receptors originate from a woman between 35 and 50 years old in good health. Some clones in this sample may be carry-over from other donors' samples. CDR3s include the opening cysteine and the closing phenylalanine or tryptophan. The D gene is left open where the match is weak. The size entry is marked missing in some rows and otherwise reads once, few, many or a size class.

clone size | D gene | J gene | V gene | CDR3 DNA | CDR3 protein
. | . | TRBJ2-2 | TRBV5-8 | TGTGCCAGCAGAAGCCAGGGGAGGGACACCGGGGAGCTGTTTTTT | CASRSQGRDTGELFF
. | . | TRBJ2-6 | TRBV5-1 | TGCGCCAGCAGCCTGCAGGGATCTGGGGCCAACGTCCTGACTTTC | CASSLQGSGANVLTF
. | . | TRBJ2-2 | TRBV27 | TGTGCCAGCAGTTTTCAGACAGGAAACACCGGGGAGCTGTTTTTT | CASSFQTGNTGELFF
. | TRBD2 | TRBJ2-3 | TRBV4-2 | TGTGCCAGCAGCCAGCGGACTAGCGGGAGCGCAGATACGCAGTATTTT | CASSQRTSGSADTQYF
. | TRBD1 | TRBJ2-5 | TRBV19 | TGTGCCAGTAGTTCCGGGACAGGGGTGTGGGAGACCCAGTACTTC | CASSSGTGVWETQYF
. | TRBD1 | TRBJ1-1 | TRBV11-2 | TGTGCCACCTCGGGACAGCGAGGCACTGAAGCTTTCTTT | CATSGQRGTEAFF
. | . | TRBJ2-3 | TRBV28 | TGTGCCAGCAGTACAACCCCTCTTTTTCTGACAGATACGCAGTATTTT | CASSTTPLFLTDTQYF
. | . | TRBJ1-2 | TRBV5-1 | TGCGCCAGCAGCTTGGTAGGAGATGGCTACACCTTC | CASSLVGDGYTF
. | TRBD1 | TRBJ2-5 | TRBV7-6 | TGTGCCAGCAGCTTAGTGGACAGGGGGGGAGAGACCCAGTACTTC | CASSLVDRGGETQYF
. | . | TRBJ2-2 | TRBV18 | TGTGCCAGCTCACCACCGCAGGGCGGGAACACCGGGGAGCTGTTTTTT | CASSPPQGGNTGELFF
. | TRBD2 | TRBJ2-2 | TRBV28 | TGTGCCAGCACCCTCGGCGGGGGGGCGAACACCGGGGAGCTGTTTTTT | CASTLGGGANTGELFF
. | TRBD1 | TRBJ1-2 | TRBV28 | TGTGCCAGCAGTTTATCGGGACAGGCCGGTGTGGGCTACACCTTC | CASSLSGQAGVGYTF
. | . | TRBJ2-1 | TRBV10-2 | TGCGCCAGCACCCCACAGGGATCCATTAATGAGCAGTTCTTC | CASTPQGSINEQFF
. | . | TRBJ2-6 | TRBV19 | TGTGCCAGTAGTACGACAGTGGGGGCCAACGTCCTGACTTTC | CASSTTVGANVLTF
. | . | TRBJ1-2 | TRBV6-5 | TGTGCCAGCTGCCCCTGGGGGGAGAACTATGGCTACACCTTC | CASCPWGENYGYTF
once | . | TRBJ2-3 | TRBV7-8 | TGTGCCAGCAGCTTTGGTGTGAGCACAGATACGCAGTATTTT | CASSFGVSTDTQYF
few | . | TRBJ2-7 | TRBV18 | TGTGCCAGCTCACCCCTGATTAGCGGAGCCTACGAGCAGTACTTC | CASSPLISGAYEQYF
. | . | TRBJ2-1 | TRBV28 | TGTGCCAGCAGTTTCCCGACATCTTACAATGAGCAGTTCTTC | CASSFPTSYNEQFF
once | . | TRBJ2-7 | TRBV28 | TGTGCCAGCAGTTTACCGGGAGGGGGCGGCTACGAGCAGTACTTC | CASSLPGGGGYEQYF
. | TRBD2 | TRBJ2-2 | TRBV27 | TGTGCCAGCAGACCTCAACTAGCGGGATACACCGGGGAGCTGTTTTTT | CASRPQLAGYTGELFF
. | . | TRBJ2-1 | TRBV11-3 | TGTGCCAGCAGCTCGAGGTGGGAAAATGGCAATGAGCAGTTCTTC | CASSSRWENGNEQFF
. | TRBD2 | TRBJ2-7 | TRBV28 | TGTGCCAGCAGTAAACTAGCGGGAGTTCTTGATTACGAGCAGTACTTC | CASSKLAGVLDYEQYF
. | TRBD1 | TRBJ2-7 | TRBV28 | TGTGCCAGCAGCCTCACAGGGGGCGCCTACGAGCAGTACTTC | CASSLTGGAYEQYF
. | . | TRBJ2-7 | TRBV7-2 | TGTGCCAGCAGCCCAAGATGGGGGGCCTACGAGCAGTACTTC | CASSPRWGAYEQYF
once | TRBD2 | TRBJ2-2 | TRBV10-3 | TGTGCCACCTGGGAGGGCGGGAACACCGGGGAGCTGTTTTTT | CATWEGGNTGELFF
. | . | TRBJ1-1 | TRBV19 | TGTGCCAGTAGTATGTCCGGGAGTATGAACACTGAAGCTTTCTTT | CASSMSGSMNTEAFF
. | . | TRBJ2-1 | TRBV28 | TGTGCCAGCAGTTTAGGGAGCGGGCAGTTCTTC | CASSLGSGQFF
. | . | TRBJ1-4 | TRBV28 | TGTGCCAGCTCGCACGGGGGGGGCGTCTTTGAAAAACTGTTTTTT | CASSHGGGVFEKLFF
. | TRBD1 | TRBJ2-5 | TRBV5-4 | TGTGCCAGCAGCTTAGGACAGGTTCAAGAGACCCAGTACTTC | CASSLGQVQETQYF